This T cell receptor (beta chain) came from a study of blood T cell repertoires in COVID-19. Some clones are missing from TCRdb's copy, which holds only in-frame ones; the method was immunoSEQ multiplex PCR. The profile covers 310,000 or so clones, with 75% to 90% appearing a single time and roughly a tenth taken by the ten largest. Comments on this clone: Other DNA sequences in the sample encode the same CDR3.

The length of the CDR3 is 15 residues. V dropped 1 base and J dropped 1 base, with 11 bases sitting between them. CDR1 is LGHDT, CDR2 YNNKEL, per germline (reference sequence). The rearrangement links TRBV3-1 (or the pseudogene TRBV3-2) to TRBJ2-7; weak D call: TRBD2 (5 bases). The sequenced sample was PBMCs or T cells enriched from blood (not recorded which). This clonotype was sampled from a woman aged 40-49 years who had recovered from COVID-19. This CDR3 is CASSQGPGSSYEQYF. The CDR3 DNA reads as TGTGCCAGCAGCCAAGGGCCGGGATCGTCCTACGAGCAGTACTTC.